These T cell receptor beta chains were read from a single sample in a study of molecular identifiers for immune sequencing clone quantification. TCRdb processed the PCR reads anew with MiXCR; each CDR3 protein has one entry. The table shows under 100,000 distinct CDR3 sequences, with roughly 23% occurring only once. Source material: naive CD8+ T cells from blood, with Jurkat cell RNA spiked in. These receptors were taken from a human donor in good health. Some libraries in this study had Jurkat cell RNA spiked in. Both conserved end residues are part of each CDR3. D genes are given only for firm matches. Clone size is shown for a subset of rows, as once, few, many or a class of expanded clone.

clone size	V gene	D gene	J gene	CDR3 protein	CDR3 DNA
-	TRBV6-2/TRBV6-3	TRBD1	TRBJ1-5	CASRGGQGRYQPQHF	TGTGCCAGCAGGGGGGGACAGGGACGTTACCAGCCCCAGCATTTT
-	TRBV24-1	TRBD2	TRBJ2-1	CATSDLGESSGRVYEQFF	TGTGCCACCAGTGATTTGGGGGAATCTAGCGGGAGGGTTTATGAGCAGTTCTTC
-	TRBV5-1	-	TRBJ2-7	CASSLLDSNEQYF	TGCGCCAGCAGCTTGTTGGATTCCAACGAGCAGTACTTC
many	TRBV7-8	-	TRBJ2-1	CASSLTAYNEQFF	TGTGCCAGCAGCTTAACAGCCTACAATGAGCAGTTCTTC
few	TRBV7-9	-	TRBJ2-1	CASSFSNNEQFF	TGTGCCAGCAGCTTTTCGAACAATGAGCAGTTCTTC
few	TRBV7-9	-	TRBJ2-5	CASSLGRKTQETQYF	TGTGCCAGCAGCTTAGGGAGAAAGACGCAAGAGACCCAGTACTTC
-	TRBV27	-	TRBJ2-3	CASKPRPTDTQYF	TGTGCCAGCAAACCCCGCCCCACAGATACGCAGTATTTT
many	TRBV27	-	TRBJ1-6	CASSRGRNSPLHF	TGTGCCAGCAGCCGGGGCCGAAATTCACCCCTCCACTTT
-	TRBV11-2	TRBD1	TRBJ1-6	CASSGRQGPNSRLHF	TGTGCCAGCAGCGGACGACAGGGGCCGAATTCACGCCTCCACTTT
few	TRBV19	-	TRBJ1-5	CASSLGGRNQPQHF	TGTGCCAGTAGTCTGGGGGGCCGCAATCAGCCCCAGCATTTT
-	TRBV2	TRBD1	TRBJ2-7	CASSAFDRDQRQYF	TGTGCCAGCAGTGCTTTCGACAGGGATCAACGTCAGTACTTC
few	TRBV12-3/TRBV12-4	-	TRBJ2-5	CASSLARDNQETQYF	TGTGCCAGCAGTTTAGCGCGCGACAACCAAGAGACCCAGTACTTC
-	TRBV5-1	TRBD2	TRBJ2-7	CASSLTSGRVYERYF	TGCGCCAGCAGCTTGACTAGCGGGAGGGTCTACGAGCGGTACTTC
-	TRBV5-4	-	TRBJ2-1	CASSLEAGGYEQFF	TGTGCCAGCAGCTTGGAGGCAGGGGGGTATGAGCAGTTCTTC
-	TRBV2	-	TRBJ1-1	CASRAGEDLSEAFF	TGTGCCAGCAGGGCAGGGGAGGATTTGTCTGAAGCTTTCTTT
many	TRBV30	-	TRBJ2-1	CAWSVTAYNEQFF	TGTGCCTGGAGTGTGACAGCTTACAATGAGCAGTTCTTC
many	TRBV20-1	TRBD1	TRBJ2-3	CSARDLEGASTDTQYF	TGCAGTGCTAGAGATCTCGAGGGGGCCAGCACAGATACGCAGTATTTT
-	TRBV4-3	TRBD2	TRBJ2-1	CASSQAGGEQFF	TGCGCCAGCAGCCAGGCGGGAGGTGAGCAGTTCTTC
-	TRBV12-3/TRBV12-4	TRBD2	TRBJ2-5	CASSLGLADAQYF	TGTGCCAGCAGTTTGGGACTAGCGGATGCCCAGTACTTC
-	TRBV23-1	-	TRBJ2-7	CASSQHRDKQYF	TGCGCCAGCAGTCAGCACAGGGACAAGCAGTACTTC
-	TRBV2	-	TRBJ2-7	CASSGGYGQYF	TGTGCCAGCAGCGGAGGTTACGGGCAGTACTTC
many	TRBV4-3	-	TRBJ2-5	CASSPGRARGQETQYF	TGCGCCAGCAGCCCAGGACGAGCCAGGGGCCAAGAGACCCAGTACTTC
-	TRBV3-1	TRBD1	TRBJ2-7	CASSLGQPLYEQYF	TGTGCCAGCAGCCTGGGACAGCCCCTCTACGAGCAGTACTTC
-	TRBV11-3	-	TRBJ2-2	CASSLRTYATGELFF	TGTGCCAGCAGCTTAAGGACTTACGCCACCGGGGAGCTGTTTTTT
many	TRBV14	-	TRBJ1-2	CASKKGVDYGYTF	TGTGCCAGCAAAAAGGGGGTTGACTATGGCTACACCTTC
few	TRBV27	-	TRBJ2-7	CASQFRFAGPTSYEQYF	TGTGCCAGTCAGTTTAGGTTCGCGGGGCCAACCTCCTACGAGCAGTACTTC
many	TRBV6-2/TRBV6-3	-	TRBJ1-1	CASSPILVYSNTEAFF	TGTGCCAGCAGTCCCATTTTGGTGTATTCGAACACTGAAGCTTTCTTT
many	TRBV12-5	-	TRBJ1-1	CASGWTVVAFF	TGTGCTAGTGGTTGGACAGTTGTAGCTTTCTTT
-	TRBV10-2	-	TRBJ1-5	CASSGLQGSNQPQHF	TGCGCCAGCTCCGGACTACAGGGTTCGAATCAGCCCCAGCATTTT
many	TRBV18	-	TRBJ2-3	CASSPPTAASTDTQYF	TGTGCCAGCTCACCACCGACTGCTGCTAGCACAGATACGCAGTATTTT
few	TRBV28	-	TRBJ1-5	CGWGASNQPQHF	TGTGGTTGGGGGGCAAGCAATCAGCCCCAGCATTTT
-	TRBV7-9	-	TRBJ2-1	CAGGAGYDERFF	TGTGCCGGCGGTGCTGGTTACGATGAGCGGTTCTTC
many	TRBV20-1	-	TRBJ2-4	CSARSLDKNIQYF	TGCAGTGCTAGGTCTCTCGACAAAAACATTCAGTACTTC
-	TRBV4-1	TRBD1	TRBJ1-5	CASSQENLGDRRVQPQHF	TGCGCCAGCAGCCAAGAGAATTTGGGGGACAGGCGAGTTCAGCCCCAGCATTTT
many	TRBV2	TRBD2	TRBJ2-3	CASSESRRELADTQYF	TGTGCCAGCAGTGAGTCAAGGCGGGAGCTCGCAGATACGCAGTATTTT
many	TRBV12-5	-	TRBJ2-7	CASGQGLSYEQYF	TGTGCTAGTGGTCAAGGACTGTCCTACGAGCAGTACTTC
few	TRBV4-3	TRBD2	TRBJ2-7	CASSQDLAGGLGEQYF	TGCGCCAGCAGCCAGGATCTAGCGGGAGGTTTAGGCGAGCAGTACTTC
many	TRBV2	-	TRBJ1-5	CASSAWTLEGQSNQPQHF	TGTGCCAGCAGTGCCTGGACCCTCGAAGGACAGAGTAATCAGCCCCAGCATTTT
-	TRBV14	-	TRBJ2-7	CASSQQGLGEQYF	TGTGCCAGCAGCCAACAGGGGCTAGGCGAGCAGTACTTC
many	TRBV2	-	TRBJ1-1	CASSGLGRSNTEAFF	TGTGCCAGCAGTGGGTTGGGACGTTCGAACACTGAAGCTTTCTTT
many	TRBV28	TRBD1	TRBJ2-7	CASSPPGQGPYEQYF	TGTGCCAGCAGCCCCCCGGGACAGGGCCCCTACGAGCAGTACTTC
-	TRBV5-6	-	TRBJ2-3	CASSLWPGIDTQYF	TGTGCCAGCAGCTTGTGGCCCGGGATAGATACGCAGTATTTT
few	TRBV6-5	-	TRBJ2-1	CASSYQVRGSDEQFF	TGTGCCAGCAGTTATCAGGTCAGGGGTTCTGATGAGCAGTTCTTC
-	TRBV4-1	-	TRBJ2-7	CASSQLGEATYEQYF	TGCGCCAGCAGCCAACTTGGGGAAGCGACCTACGAGCAGTACTTC
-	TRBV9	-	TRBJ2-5	CASSVEDGPGWVETQYF	TGTGCCAGCAGCGTAGAGGACGGGCCAGGGTGGGTCGAGACTCAGTACTTC
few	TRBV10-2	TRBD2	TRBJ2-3	CASSPGGGGPTDTQYF	TGCGCCAGCAGCCCCGGGGGGGGGGGACCCACAGATACGCAGTATTTT
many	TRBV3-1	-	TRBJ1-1	CASSQITGSFGHTEAFF	TGTGCCAGCAGCCAGATTACCGGGTCTTTTGGGCACACTGAAGCTTTCTTT
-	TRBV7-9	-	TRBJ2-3	CASSLFIAASTDTQYF	TGTGCCAGCAGCTTATTTATAGCAGCTAGCACAGATACGCAGTATTTT
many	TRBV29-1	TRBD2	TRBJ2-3	CSVVASGYTDTQYF	TGCAGCGTTGTAGCTAGCGGATACACAGATACGCAGTATTTT
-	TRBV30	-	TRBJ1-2	CAWSDPRDLSYGYTF	TGTGCCTGGAGTGACCCCAGGGATCTGAGCTATGGCTACACCTTC
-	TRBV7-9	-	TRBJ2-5	CASSEDTTHGETQYF	TGTGCCAGCAGCGAGGACACGACCCATGGAGAGACCCAGTACTTC
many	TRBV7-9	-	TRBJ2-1	CASSHEGENYNEQFF	TGTGCCAGCAGCCATGAGGGCGAGAACTACAATGAGCAGTTCTTC
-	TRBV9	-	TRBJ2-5	CASSPCGTLQETQYF	TGTGCCAGCAGCCCATGCGGGACTCTCCAAGAGACCCAGTACTTC
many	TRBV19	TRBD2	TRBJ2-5	CASSMVSGSETQYF	TGTGCCAGTAGTATGGTCAGCGGGAGCGAGACCCAGTACTTC
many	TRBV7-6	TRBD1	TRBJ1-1	CASRPGTENTEAFF	TGTGCCAGCAGGCCCGGGACAGAGAACACTGAAGCTTTCTTT